This TCR beta chain is from a study of liver allograft versus peripheral blood T cells. Study-level information: Within transplanted livers, the T cell receptor repertoires were examined and compared against the repertoires present in the peripheral blood of liver transplant recipients. General observations from the study: Reports indicated that T cell receptor repertoires inside liver allografts differed from those in peripheral blood.

The CDR3 runs to 14 residues. V dropped 2 bases and J dropped 4 bases, with 9 bases sitting between them. CDR1 and CDR2 (germline): LGHDT, YNNKEL (reference sequence). On this clonotype itself: Antigen specificity is unknown.

TCRdb re-analysed the reads in MiXCR, keeping a single row per CDR3 protein. Here the sample spans about 8,400 distinct CDR3 sequences, 17% being singletons. The gene calls are TRBV3-1 and TRBJ2-1, with no clear D. The receptor's source is a human patient who had a liver transplant. The graft donor may have given rise to some T cells. CDR3 in amino acids: CASSQLTDYNEQFF. The CDR3 DNA reads as TGTGCCAGCAGCCAACTTACGGATTACAATGAGCAGTTCTTC.